Below, 3 T cell receptor beta chains from the same sample are listed, as sequenced in a study of CD8 T cells in ankylosing spondylitis. Study-wide points: A TCR beta motif of under ten highly homologous variants appeared characteristic of ankylosing spondylitis blood.

Their antigens are not known. TCRdb re-called the 5' RACE reads through MiXCR, storing one row per CDR3 protein. The sample consists of a few hundred thousand distinct CDR3 sequences, about a fifth of them appearing once. Sequencing was done on a sample of blood, either unsorted or a sorted T cell fraction (not recorded which). These receptors were taken from a male donor with ankylosing spondylitis.

This clonotype was counted a few times. This chain joins TRBV27 and TRBJ2-5; 8 positions agree with TRBD2. This CDR3 is built from 14 residues. The junction had 7 bases not matched to a gene; V was cut back by 6 bases and J by 4 bases. Germline V lookup: CDR1 MNHEY, CDR2 SMNVEV (reference sequence). The CDR3 sequence: CASRSAGEVETQYF. For the CDR3, the DNA is TGTGCCAGCAGATCAGCGGGAGAGGTAGAGACCCAGTACTTC.

This clonotype was recorded once. V usage is TRBV10-2 and J usage is TRBJ2-7; 14 bases are shared with TRBD2. Per germline, CDR1 WSHSY and CDR2 SAAADI. The ends lost 11 bases at V and 7 bases at J; junction bases unmatched: 7. CDR3 length equals 13 residues. CDR3 in amino acids: CAGGLAGVGEQYF. The CDR3 DNA is TGCGCCGGGGGACTAGCGGGAGTTGGGGAGCAGTACTTC.

This clonotype was seen a handful of times. The V and J genes are TRBV6-5 and TRBJ2-3; D unclear. The CDR3 extends over 12 amino acids. CDR1 and CDR2 (germline): MNHEY, SVGAGI. Trimming cost V 6 bases and J 6 bases, with 10 bases left between them. Here the CDR3 reads CASSSRRDTQYF. CDR3 nucleotides: TGTGCCAGCAGCTCGCGGCGCGATACGCAGTATTTT.